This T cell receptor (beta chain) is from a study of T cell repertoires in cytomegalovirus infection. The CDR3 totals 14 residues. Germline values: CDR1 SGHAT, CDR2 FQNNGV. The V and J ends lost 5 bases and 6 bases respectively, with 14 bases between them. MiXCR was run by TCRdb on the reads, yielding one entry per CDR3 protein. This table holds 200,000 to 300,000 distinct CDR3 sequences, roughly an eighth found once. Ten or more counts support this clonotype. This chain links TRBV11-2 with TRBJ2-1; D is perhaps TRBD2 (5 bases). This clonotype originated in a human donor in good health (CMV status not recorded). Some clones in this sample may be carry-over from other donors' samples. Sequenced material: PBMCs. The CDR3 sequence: CASSVPAELNEQFF. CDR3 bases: TGTGCCAGCAGCGTCCCAGCGGAGCTCAATGAGCAGTTCTTC.